Below, one TCR beta chain is given with its context. The antigen it binds to is not known. The record has no base qualities; no much larger clone is one base away. Each collaborating institution followed its own protocols to collect whole blood in K2EDTA tubes. Collaborator samples were shipped for TCRbeta analysis as frozen whole blood, isolated PBMCs, or DNA extracted from either sample type. This specimen comes from a study of blood T cell repertoires in COVID-19 (TCRdb year 2020). Describing the broader study: Samples covering the acute and convalescent phases of COVID-19 were provided by collaborators in the United States, Italy and Spain. The prospective study material was composed of cDNA or gDNA derived from T cells, B-cell-depleted T cells, or PBMCs. The dataset comprised deeply sampled blood TCRbeta repertoires from subjects exposed to, actively infected with, or recovered from COVID-19. The repertoires were released in a freely available public database meant as a resource for research on the immune response to SARS-CoV-2. The samples were drawn from two sources: the first 160 participants of the ongoing ImmuneRACE study, and 1,200 or so subjects contributed by 6 global collaborators. The sample metadata nearly always contained a de-identified subject ID, COVID-19 status, age in years and sex. Where available, HLA class I and class II types were taken from metadata supplied by the sample provider and were not determined by assay-based typing. Here is what the overall study found, with its caveats: The quantity of clinical and demographic metadata differed by source and by participant and was supplied without curation.

V loses 3 bases, J loses 7 bases, and the germline ends lie 16 bases apart. The CDR3, from cysteine to phenylalanine, totals 15 residues. Solely the CDR3 DNA is kept, with 45 bases framed from the first base. CDR1 MRHNA and CDR2 SNTAGT are derived from the germline V gene. TCRbeta CDR3 regions were amplified from genomic DNA by means of the immunoSEQ Assay, a bias-controlled multiplex PCR. On the study's bioinformatics: Within the assay, amplification of reference gene primers was used to estimate how many nucleated cells each sample contained. To quantify the absolute abundance of each unique TCRbeta CDR3 rearrangement, sequence reads were collapsed and filtered. Productive Simpson clonality was computed per sample as the square root of Simpson's diversity index over productive rearrangements. This is the immuneACCESS table as TCRdb keeps it, with only in-frame sequences that have V and J called. A part of the clones is gone; compared with another copy, unresolved V genes explain less than half, and the rest is unexplained. V and J calls and clone size are those listed in that table; D and trimming were worked out from the DNA. The sample table records approximately 54,000 clones; roughly nine tenths of these occur just once. Around 4.2% of the sample comes from the top ten.

The chain is made from TRBV6-4 and TRBJ2-1, and the D gene may be TRBD2, 7 bases matching. The sequenced sample consisted of peripheral blood. The sequence derives from a man between 45 and 60 years old with acute or convalescent COVID-19. The DNA sequence reads TGTGCCAGCAGTGAAAGACTAGGGGGGGCAAATGAGCAGTTCTTC. Its protein product is CASSERLGGANEQFF.